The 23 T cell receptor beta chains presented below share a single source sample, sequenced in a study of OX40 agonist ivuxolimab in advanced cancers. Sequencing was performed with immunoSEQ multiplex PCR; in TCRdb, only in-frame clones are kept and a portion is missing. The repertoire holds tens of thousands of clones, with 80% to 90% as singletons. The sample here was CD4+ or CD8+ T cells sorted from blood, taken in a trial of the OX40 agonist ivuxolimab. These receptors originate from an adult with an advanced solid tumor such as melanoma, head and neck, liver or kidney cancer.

The CDR3 here is CASSMTGGREAFF. The DNA for the CDR3 is TGTGCCAGCAGCATGACAGGGGGCAGGGAAGCTTTCTTT. The rearrangement joins TRBV7-3 to TRBJ1-1; TRBD1 matches at 10 bases. The CDR3 runs 13 residues. The junction had 5 bases not matched to a gene; V was cut back by 5 bases and J by 8 bases. Looked up from germline, CDR1 is SGHTA and CDR2 is FQGTGA.

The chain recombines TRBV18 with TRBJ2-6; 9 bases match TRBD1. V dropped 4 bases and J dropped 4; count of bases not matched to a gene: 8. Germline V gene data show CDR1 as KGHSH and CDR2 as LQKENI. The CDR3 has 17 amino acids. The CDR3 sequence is CASSLGQGGIGANVLTF. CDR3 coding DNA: TGTGCCAGCTCACTGGGACAGGGAGGAATCGGGGCCAACGTCCTGACTTTC.

This CDR3 reads CASINSPLAKNIQYF. For the CDR3, the DNA is TGTGCCAGCATCAACTCCCCCCTAGCCAAAAACATTCAGTACTTC. The V gene is TRBV7-6, the J gene TRBJ2-4; no firm D call. V was shortened by 7 bases and J by 0 bases, with 13 bases between the two germline ends. CDR3 length: 15 residues. Germline CDR1 SGHVS, CDR2 FNYEAQ. Supplemented by reference TRBV7-6 and TRBJ2-4, the full variable domain reads GAGVSQSPRYKVTKRGQDVALRCDPISGHVSLYWYRQALGQGPEFLTYFNYEAQQDKSGLPNDRFSAERPEGSISTLTIQRTEQRDSAMYRCASINSPLAKNIQYFGAGTRLSVL.

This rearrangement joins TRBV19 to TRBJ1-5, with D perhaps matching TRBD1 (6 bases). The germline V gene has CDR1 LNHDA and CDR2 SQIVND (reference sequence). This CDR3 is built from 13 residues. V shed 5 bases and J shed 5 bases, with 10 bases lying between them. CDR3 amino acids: CASSEQGHQPQHF. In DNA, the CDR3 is TGTGCCAGTAGTGAACAGGGACATCAGCCCCAGCATTTT.

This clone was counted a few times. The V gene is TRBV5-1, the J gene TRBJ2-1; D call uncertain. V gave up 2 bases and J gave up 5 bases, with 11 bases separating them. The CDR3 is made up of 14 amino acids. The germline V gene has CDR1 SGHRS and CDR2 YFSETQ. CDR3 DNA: TGCGCCAGCAGCTTTCTTGGCGAGGACAATGAGCAGTTCTTC. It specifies CASSFLGEDNEQFF.

The CDR3 reads CASRHNTEAFF. The CDR3, as DNA: TGTGCCAGTAGGCATAACACTGAAGCTTTCTTT. The chain uses TRBV19 and TRBJ1-1; D remains unclear. Deletions cut 6 bases from V and 2 bases from J, with 4 bases between. This CDR3 spans 11 amino acids. CDR1 LNHDA and CDR2 SQIVND come from the germline V gene (reference sequence).

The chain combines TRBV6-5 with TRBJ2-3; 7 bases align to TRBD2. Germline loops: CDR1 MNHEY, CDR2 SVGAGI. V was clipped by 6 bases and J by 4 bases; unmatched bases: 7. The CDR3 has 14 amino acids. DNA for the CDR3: TGTGCCAGCAGCTACCGCGGGAGATCAGATACGCAGTATTTT. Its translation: CASSYRGRSDTQYF.

The CDR3 sequence is CASTPAGGGPDTQYF. CDR3 DNA: TGTGCCAGCACCCCAGCGGGAGGAGGCCCAGATACGCAGTATTTT. V is TRBV9 and J is TRBJ2-3, with TRBD2 identical over 9 bases. V shed 6 bases and J 4 bases; nucleotides not matched to a gene: 9. This CDR3 spans 15 amino acids. CDR1 is SGDLS and CDR2 is YYNGEE in the germline V gene. The whole variable domain, remainder taken from reference TRBV9 and TRBJ2-3, is DSGVTQTPKHLITATGQRVTLRCSPRSGDLSVYWYQQSLDQGLQFLIQYYNGEERAKGNILERFSAQQFPDLHSELNLSSLELGDSALYFCASTPAGGGPDTQYFGPGTRLTVL.

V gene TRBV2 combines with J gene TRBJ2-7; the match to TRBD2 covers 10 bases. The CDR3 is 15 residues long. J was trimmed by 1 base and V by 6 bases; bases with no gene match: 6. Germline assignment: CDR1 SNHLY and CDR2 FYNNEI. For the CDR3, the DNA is TGTGCCAGCAGGCCTCTAGCGGGAGTTTCCTACGAGCAGTACTTC. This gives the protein CASRPLAGVSYEQYF.

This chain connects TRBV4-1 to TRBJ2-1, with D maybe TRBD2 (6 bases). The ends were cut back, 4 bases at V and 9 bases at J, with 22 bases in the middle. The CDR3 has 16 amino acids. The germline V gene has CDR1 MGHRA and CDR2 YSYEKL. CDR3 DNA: TGCGCCAGCAGCCCACTCCAAGTTGGGGGGAGTCTTGAGCAGTTCTTC. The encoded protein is CASSPLQVGGSLEQFF.

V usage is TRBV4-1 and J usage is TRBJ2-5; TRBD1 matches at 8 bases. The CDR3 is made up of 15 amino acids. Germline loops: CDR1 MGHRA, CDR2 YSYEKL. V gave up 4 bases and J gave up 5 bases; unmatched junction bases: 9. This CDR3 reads CASSLWTGSGETQYF. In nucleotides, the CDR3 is TGCGCCAGCAGCCTATGGACAGGGAGCGGGGAGACCCAGTACTTC.

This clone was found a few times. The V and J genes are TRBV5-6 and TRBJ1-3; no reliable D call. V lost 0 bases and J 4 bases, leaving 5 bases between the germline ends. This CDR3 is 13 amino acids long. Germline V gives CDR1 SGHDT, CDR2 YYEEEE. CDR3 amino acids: CASSLGPGNTIYF. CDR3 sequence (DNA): TGTGCCAGCAGCTTGGGTCCGGGAAACACCATATATTTT.

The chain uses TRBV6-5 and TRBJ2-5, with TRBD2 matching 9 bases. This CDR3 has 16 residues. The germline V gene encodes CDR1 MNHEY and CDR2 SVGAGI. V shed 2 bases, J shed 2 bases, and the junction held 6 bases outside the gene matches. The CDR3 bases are TGTGCCAGCAGTTACGGGCTAGCGGGGACACAAGAGACCCAGTACTTC. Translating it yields CASSYGLAGTQETQYF.

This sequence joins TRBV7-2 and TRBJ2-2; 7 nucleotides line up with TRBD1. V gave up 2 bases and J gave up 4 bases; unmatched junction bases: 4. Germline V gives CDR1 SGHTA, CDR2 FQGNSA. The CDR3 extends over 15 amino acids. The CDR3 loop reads CASSLMAGGTGELFF. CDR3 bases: TGTGCCAGCAGCTTAATGGCAGGGGGCACCGGGGAGCTGTTTTTT.

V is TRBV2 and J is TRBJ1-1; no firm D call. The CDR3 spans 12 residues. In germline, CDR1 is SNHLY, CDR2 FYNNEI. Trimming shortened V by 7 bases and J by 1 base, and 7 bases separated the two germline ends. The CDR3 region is CASIGQNTEAFF. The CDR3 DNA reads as TGTGCCAGCATCGGGCAGAACACTGAAGCTTTCTTT.

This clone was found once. CDR3 bases: TGTGCCAGCGGGAGACAGGGGGCGGGCGGGGAGCTGTTTTTT. Encoded protein: CASGRQGAGGELFF. J is TRBJ2-2 and V is TRBV6-1, with 10 bases aligning to TRBD1. V lost 8 bases to trimming and J lost 7 bases; unmatched junction nucleotides: 7. The CDR3 is 14 amino acids. In germline, CDR1 is MNHNS, CDR2 SASEGT.

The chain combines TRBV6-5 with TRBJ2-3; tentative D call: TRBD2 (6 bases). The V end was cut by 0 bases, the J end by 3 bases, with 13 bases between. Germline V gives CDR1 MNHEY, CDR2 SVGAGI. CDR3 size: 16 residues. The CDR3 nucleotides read TGTGCCAGCAGTTACTCGGGGGGAGTTAGTACAGATACGCAGTATTTT. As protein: CASSYSGGVSTDTQYF.

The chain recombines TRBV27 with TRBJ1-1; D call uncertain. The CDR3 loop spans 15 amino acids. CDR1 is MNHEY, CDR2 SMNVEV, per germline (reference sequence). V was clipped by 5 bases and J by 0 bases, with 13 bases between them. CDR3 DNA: TGTGCCAGCAGTCCCCAGACACGAATGAACACTGAAGCTTTCTTT. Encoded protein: CASSPQTRMNTEAFF.

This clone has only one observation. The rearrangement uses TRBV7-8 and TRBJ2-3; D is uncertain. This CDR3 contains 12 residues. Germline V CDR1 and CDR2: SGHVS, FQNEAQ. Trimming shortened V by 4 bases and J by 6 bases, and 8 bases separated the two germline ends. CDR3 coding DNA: TGTGCCAGCAGCTATATCGGGGATACGCAGTATTTT. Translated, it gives CASSYIGDTQYF.

For the CDR3, the DNA is TGTGCCAGCAGTCTACTCAACCCGGAGGCTGGAGCCAAAAACATTCAGTACTTC. This encodes CASSLLNPEAGAKNIQYF. The rearrangement joins TRBV27 to TRBJ2-4, with D possibly being TRBD2 (5 bases). Germline V gene sequence: CDR1 MNHEY, CDR2 SMNVEV (reference sequence). The CDR3 is made up of 18 amino acids. Trimming pared 5 bases from V and 0 bases from J, leaving 20 bases between.

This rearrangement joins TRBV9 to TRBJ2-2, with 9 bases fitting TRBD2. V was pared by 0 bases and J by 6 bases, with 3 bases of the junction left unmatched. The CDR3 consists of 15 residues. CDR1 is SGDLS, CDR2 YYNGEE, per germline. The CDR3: CASSVAGTSSGELFF. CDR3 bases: TGTGCCAGCAGCGTAGCAGGGACTAGCTCCGGGGAGCTGTTTTTT.

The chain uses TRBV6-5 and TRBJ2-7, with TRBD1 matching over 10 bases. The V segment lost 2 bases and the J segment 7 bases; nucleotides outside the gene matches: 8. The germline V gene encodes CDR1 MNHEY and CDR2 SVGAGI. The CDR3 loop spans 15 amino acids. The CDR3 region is CASSYPGQGISEQYF. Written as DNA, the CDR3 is TGTGCCAGCAGTTACCCGGGACAGGGGATTTCGGAGCAGTACTTC.

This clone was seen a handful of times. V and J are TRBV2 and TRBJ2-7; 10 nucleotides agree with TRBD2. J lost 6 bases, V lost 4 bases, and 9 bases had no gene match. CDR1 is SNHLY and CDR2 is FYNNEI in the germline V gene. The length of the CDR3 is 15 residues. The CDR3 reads CASSGPASGRAEQYF. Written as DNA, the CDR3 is TGTGCCAGCAGTGGGCCAGCTAGCGGGAGAGCCGAGCAGTACTTC. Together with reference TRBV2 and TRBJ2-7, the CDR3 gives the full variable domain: EPEVTQTPSHQVTQMGQEVILRCVPISNHLYFYWYRQILGQKVEFLVSFYNNEISEKSEIFDDQFSVERPDGSNFTLKIRSTKLEDSAMYFCASSGPASGRAEQYFGPGTRLTVT.